The rows below give T cell receptor beta chains drawn from one sample of a study of blood T cells in healthy people across ages. TCRdb analysed the 5' RACE reads with MiXCR anew, one entry per CDR3 protein. Found here are 720,000 or so distinct CDR3 sequences, over 40% of them singletons; the top ten hold roughly 30%. The sequenced sample consisted of blood. All receptors derive from an elderly man in good health. The CDR3 runs from the conserved cysteine through the conserved F or W. A D gene is named only where the DNA matches it firmly. Not every row has a clone size; where given, it reads once, few, many or a size class.

v_call	j_call	clone_size	d_call	cdr3_nt	cdr3_aa
TRBV29-1	TRBJ2-3	few	.	TGCAGCGTTGGGGGCTCTCGAGGATTAGTTAGCACAGATACGCAGTATTTT	CSVGGSRGLVSTDTQYF
TRBV7-2	TRBJ2-1	once	.	TGTGCCAGCAGCTCGAGGTACAATGAGCAGTTCTTC	CASSSRYNEQFF
TRBV25-1	TRBJ1-1	.	.	TGTGCCAGCAGCCCCAGCGGTGGGGGGTACACTGAAGCTTTCTTT	CASSPSGGGYTEAFF
TRBV20-1	TRBJ2-7	few	TRBD1	TGCAGTGCTAACCCCTTTACCGGGACAGGGGACGAGCAGTACTTC	CSANPFTGTGDEQYF
TRBV6-2/TRBV6-3	TRBJ2-5	.	.	TGTGCCAGCAGTGCCCGCGGAAGCGGAGCCCCTCGAGAGACCCAGTACTTC	CASSARGSGAPRETQYF
TRBV29-1	TRBJ2-6	many	.	TGCAGCGTCGGGTTCTTTGGGGCCAACGTCCTGACTTTC	CSVGFFGANVLTF
TRBV4-3	TRBJ2-1	.	TRBD2	TGCGCCAGCAGCCGAGGACTAGCGAGATACAATGAGCAGTTCTTC	CASSRGLARYNEQFF
TRBV5-1	TRBJ2-1	.	.	TGCGCCAGCAGCACCATTGGCTCCTCGAGCTCCTACAATGAGCAGTTCTTC	CASSTIGSSSSYNEQFF
TRBV24-1	TRBJ2-3	.	.	TGTGCCACCGAAGGGGGGGCCTCCACAGATACGCAGTATTTT	CATEGGASTDTQYF
TRBV5-6	TRBJ2-7	.	.	TGTGCCAGCAGCCCTAATACAGCCTCCTACGAGCAGTACTTC	CASSPNTASYEQYF
TRBV6-2/TRBV6-3	TRBJ2-7	few	TRBD1	TGTGCCAGCAGTTACTACCGGGACAGGGGGCGATACGAGCAGTACTTC	CASSYYRDRGRYEQYF
TRBV9	TRBJ1-1	few	.	TGTGCCAGCAGCGTAGGAGGACCGCCGGGGAACACTGAAGCTTTCTTT	CASSVGGPPGNTEAFF
TRBV3-1	TRBJ2-7	.	TRBD1	TGTGCCAGCAGCCAATCTTTGGGACAGGGAGTTTCTGAGCAGTACTTC	CASSQSLGQGVSEQYF
TRBV6-6	TRBJ2-6	few	.	TGTGCCAGCAGTTACTCTCGGCAGATCTCTGGGGCCAACGTCCTGACTTTC	CASSYSRQISGANVLTF
TRBV5-5	TRBJ2-2	.	.	TGTGCCAGCAGCTTGGAATGGAACACCGGGGAGCTGTTTTTT	CASSLEWNTGELFF
TRBV27	TRBJ2-1	.	TRBD1	TGTGCCAGCAGTTTTAGGACAGGGAAATATTCGGGCTACAATGAGCAGTTCTTC	CASSFRTGKYSGYNEQFF
TRBV4-1	TRBJ2-5	.	TRBD2	TGCGCCAGCAACCAAGGGGCCTCTAGCGGATCCCAAGAGACCCAGTACTTC	CASNQGASSGSQETQYF